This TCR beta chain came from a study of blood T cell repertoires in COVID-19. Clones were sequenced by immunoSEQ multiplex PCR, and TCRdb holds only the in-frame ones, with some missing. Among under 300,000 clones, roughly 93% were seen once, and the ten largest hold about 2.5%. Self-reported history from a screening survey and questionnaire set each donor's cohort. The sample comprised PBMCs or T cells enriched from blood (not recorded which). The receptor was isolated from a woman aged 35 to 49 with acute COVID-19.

In DNA, the CDR3 is TGTGCCTGGATGGGGACAGGGTATTTGAACACTGAAGCTTTCTTT. Its translation is CAWMGTGYLNTEAFF. The chain uses TRBV30 and TRBJ1-1, with TRBD1 matching over 9 bases. The CDR3 runs to 15 residues. Germline CDR1 and CDR2: GTSNPN and SVGIG (reference sequence). The V gene end was trimmed by 4 bases and the J gene end by 0 bases; junction bases not matched to a gene: 6.